This T cell receptor beta chain is drawn from a study of shared clonotypes between healthy human individuals. Whole-study results and caveats: The genetic and exposure-history diversity represented was limited by few donors.

With regard to this clone: Antigen specificity is unknown.

Assay: immunoSEQ multiplex PCR; the TCRdb copy retains only in-frame clones and omits some. The sample has 1.6 million or so clones; approximately 98.5% are singletons. Partitioning of CD4+ cells yielded a CD45RA+ naive subset and a CD45RA-negative memory subset. The specimen sequenced was naive CD4+ T cells sorted from blood. Subset denoted: CD45RA+ positively selected. The sequence derives from a man aged 30-40 years in good health.

The CDR3 DNA reads TGCGCCAGCAGCTTGTCCCCCGGCGTTACAGGAATAACTGAAGCTTTCTTT. It yields the protein CASSLSPGVTGITEAFF. The chain couples TRBV5-1 to TRBJ1-1, with D maybe TRBD1 (5 bases). Germline lookup yields CDR1 SGHRS and CDR2 YFSETQ. V gave up 1 base and J gave up 5 bases, with 21 bases separating them. This CDR3 has 17 residues.